The clone carrying this T cell receptor beta chain has just a few counts. Antigen specificity is unknown. Germline trimming cut 5 bases from V and 15 bases from J; bases unmatched to any gene: 9. The length of the CDR3 is 13 residues. The germline V gene encodes CDR1 SGHTA and CDR2 FQGNSA. TCRdb reprocessed the 5' RACE reads via MiXCR and lists one record per CDR3 protein. This sample has 250,000 or so distinct CDR3 sequences, with about 13% found just once. The sample comes from a study of identical twins. Study observations and caveats: Model-predicted out-of-frame TCR alpha sharing fell below observed values in monozygotic twins. Out-of-frame alpha sequences shared by twins showed excess low generation probability. Whereas memory repertoires showed no such difference, abundant cord blood beta clonotypes carried fewer insertions.

The data also belong to a second study, concerning yellow fever vaccine responses in identical twins.

The sequence was obtained from a woman under 30 in good health. The genes are TRBV7-2 and TRBJ2-1, with TRBD2 matching 11 bases. Sequenced: memory (CD45RO+) T cells sorted from blood. CDR3 nucleotides: TGTGCCAGCAGCGTAAAAACCGGGACTAGCGGGTTCTTC. Amino acid sequence: CASSVKTGTSGFF.